The rows below give T cell receptor beta chains drawn from one sample of a study of neurological immune-mediated disorders. Each CDR3 protein is one row after TCRdb ran MiXCR on the 5' RACE reads. The table has some 65,000 distinct CDR3 sequences, 3.5% to 4.5% seen once. The sequenced sample consisted of PBMCs. All receptors derive from a man in his fifties or sixties with multiple sclerosis. CDR3s include the opening cysteine and the closing phenylalanine or tryptophan. D genes are given only for firm matches. Clone size is given for some rows only: seen once, a few or many times, or a class if the clone is expanded.

J gene,D gene,V gene,clone size,CDR3 DNA,CDR3 protein
TRBJ2-3,-,TRBV29-1,many,TGCAGCGTTGAAGCGACAGGTCGGGGGACAGATACGCAGTATTTT,CSVEATGRGTDTQYF
TRBJ1-2,-,TRBV6-6,few,TGTGCCAGCAGCCTAGACGCCCATGAGGTCTACACCTTC,CASSLDAHEVYTF
TRBJ2-2,TRBD2,TRBV4-2,many,TGTGCCAGCAGCCAGGCTAGCGGGGGCCTAACCGGGGAGCTGTTTTTT,CASSQASGGLTGELFF
TRBJ2-1,-,TRBV7-9,few,TGTGCCAGCAGCTCCCCTCTCACCCAAGGAAAATACAATGAGCAGTTCTTC,CASSSPLTQGKYNEQFF
TRBJ2-2,TRBD1,TRBV6-6,many,TGTGCCAGCAGTTACGGGACAGGGATCACCGGGGAGCTGTTTTTT,CASSYGTGITGELFF
TRBJ1-1,-,TRBV4-1,many,TGCGCCAGCAGCCTCCGGGACAACGGTGGGACTGAAGCTTTCTTT,CASSLRDNGGTEAFF
TRBJ2-5,TRBD2,TRBV4-1,-,TGCGCCAGCAGCCAAGGGGGAGGGCGCGAGACCCAGTACTTC,CASSQGGGRETQYF
TRBJ1-2,TRBD1,TRBV15,many,TGTGCCACCAGCAGAGGGACAGGGGCGGCTAACTATGGCTACACCTTC,CATSRGTGAANYGYTF
TRBJ2-7,TRBD2,TRBV20-1,-,TGCAGTGCGGGGGTCCAGCGGGACTCCCAAGAGCAGTACTTC,CSAGVQRDSQEQYF
TRBJ2-5,TRBD1,TRBV7-9,few,TGTGCCAGCAGCTCCGGACAGGGACAAGAGACCCAGTACTTC,CASSSGQGQETQYF
TRBJ2-5,-,TRBV20-1,-,TGCAGTGCTATCTGCTGGGCAGGTATTTTAGCCCAGTACTTC,CSAICWAGILAQYF
TRBJ2-1,-,TRBV11-2,many,TGTGCCAGCAGCTTAGATCGGACAGTGCAGTTCTTC,CASSLDRTVQFF
TRBJ1-1,TRBD1,TRBV20-1,many,TGCAGTGCCCCCGGGCAGGGGGCTTATAGTACTGAAGCTTTCTTT,CSAPGQGAYSTEAFF
TRBJ2-2,-,TRBV7-7,many,TGTGCCAGCAGCTCCCACGCCACTAGGAACACCGGGGAGCTGTTTTTT,CASSSHATRNTGELFF
TRBJ2-4,-,TRBV5-5,many,TGTGCCAGCCGGGAGACAGGGACCCTCGCGTACTTC,CASRETGTLAYF
TRBJ2-1,-,TRBV11-3,many,TGTGCCAGCAGCCACCGTCTCTACAATGAGCAGTTCTTC,CASSHRLYNEQFF
TRBJ1-3,TRBD1,TRBV9,many,TGTGCCAGCAGCGTTAACTCCGGGACAGGGACTGGAAACACCATATATTTT,CASSVNSGTGTGNTIYF
TRBJ2-2,-,TRBV15,many,TGTGCCACCAGCAGAGCTCGTGGCGGGGAGCTGTTTTTT,CATSRARGGELFF
TRBJ2-2,TRBD1,TRBV5-1,many,TGCGCCAGCAGCCGGGACAGGGGAAGCACCGGGGAGCTGTTTTTT,CASSRDRGSTGELFF
TRBJ1-2,-,TRBV3-1,many,TGTGCCAGCAGCCTGCTTTCCGGGGGCGCAGGCTACACCTTC,CASSLLSGGAGYTF
TRBJ2-3,TRBD2,TRBV5-6,-,TGTGCCAGCAGCCGAGCGGGAATCACAGATACGCAGTATTTT,CASSRAGITDTQYF
TRBJ2-1,-,TRBV4-2,many,TGTGCCAGCAGCCAAGAGGGGCGGGGGCGAAGCTCCTACAATGAGCAGTTCTTC,CASSQEGRGRSSYNEQFF
TRBJ2-7,-,TRBV29-1,many,TGCAGCGTTGGTAGGGGGTCCTACGAGCAGTACTTC,CSVGRGSYEQYF
TRBJ2-3,-,TRBV15,many,TGTGCCACCAGCAGCGGGACTTCAGACGACACAGATACGCAGTATTTT,CATSSGTSDDTDTQYF
TRBJ2-2,TRBD1,TRBV12-3/TRBV12-4,many,TGTGCCAGCAGAGACAGGGCCAGCGGGGAGCTGTTTTTT,CASRDRASGELFF
TRBJ1-1,-,TRBV7-2,many,TGTGCCAGCAGCCCCCAAGGAGGTACTGAAGCTTTCTTT,CASSPQGGTEAFF
TRBJ1-1,-,TRBV12-3/TRBV12-4,many,TGTGCCAGCAGACCCGCCCGCGGGACTGAAGCTTTCTTT,CASRPARGTEAFF
TRBJ1-5,-,TRBV20-1,-,TGCAGTGCTAGTACGAAGTCGGGGGATAGCAATCAGCCCCAGCATTTT,CSASTKSGDSNQPQHF
TRBJ2-3,TRBD2,TRBV3-1,many,TGTGCCAGCAGCCAAGTTCTAGCGGGGCGCACAGATACGCAGTATTTT,CASSQVLAGRTDTQYF
TRBJ1-5,-,TRBV29-1,many,TGCAGCGTTGAATTGGGGAATCAGCCCCAGCATTTT,CSVELGNQPQHF
TRBJ1-5,TRBD1,TRBV4-2,few,TGTGCCAGCAGCCGCTCGGGACAGAGCAATCAGCCCCAGAATTTT,CASSRSGQSNQPQNF
TRBJ1-5,TRBD1,TRBV2,many,TGTGCCAGCAGTCAACGACAGGGTATGAATCAGCCCCAGAATTTT,CASSQRQGMNQPQNF
TRBJ1-5,-,TRBV5-6,many,TGTGCCAGCAGCTTGTGGGGGGCCGTGGGGCAGCCCCAGCATTTT,CASSLWGAVGQPQHF
TRBJ1-5,TRBD1,TRBV7-6,many,TGTGCCAGCAGCTTGGGGACAGGAACACCCGATCAGCCCCAGCATTTT,CASSLGTGTPDQPQHF
TRBJ2-2,-,TRBV7-9,many,TGTGCCAGCAGTCAACAGGGCGGCGGGGAGCTGTTTTTT,CASSQQGGGELFF
TRBJ2-1,TRBD2,TRBV3-1,few,TGTGCCAGCAGAAGCGGGGGGCGGAAGTTCTTC,CASRSGGRKFF
TRBJ1-1,-,TRBV11-2,many,TGTGCCAGCAGCTTATTGGGCACCGTGAACACTGAAGCTTTCTTT,CASSLLGTVNTEAFF
TRBJ1-5,-,TRBV3-1,many,TGTGCCAGCAGCCAAATGGCGAGTAGACAGCCCCAGAATTTT,CASSQMASRQPQNF